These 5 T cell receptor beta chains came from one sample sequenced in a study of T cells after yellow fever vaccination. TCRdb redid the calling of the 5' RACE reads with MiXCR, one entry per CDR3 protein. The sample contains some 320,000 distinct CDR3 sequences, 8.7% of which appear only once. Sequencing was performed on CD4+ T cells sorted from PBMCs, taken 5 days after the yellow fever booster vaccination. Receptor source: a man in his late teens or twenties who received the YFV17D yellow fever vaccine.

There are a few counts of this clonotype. The CDR3 protein is CASSRNTGELFF. Written as DNA, the CDR3 is TGTGCCAGCAGCCGAAACACCGGGGAGCTGTTTTTT. J is TRBJ2-2 and V is TRBV4-2; no reliable D call. There are 12 residues in the CDR3. From germline, CDR1 is LGHNA and CDR2 YNFKEQ. V was cut by 4 bases and J by 2 bases, with 2 bases left in between.

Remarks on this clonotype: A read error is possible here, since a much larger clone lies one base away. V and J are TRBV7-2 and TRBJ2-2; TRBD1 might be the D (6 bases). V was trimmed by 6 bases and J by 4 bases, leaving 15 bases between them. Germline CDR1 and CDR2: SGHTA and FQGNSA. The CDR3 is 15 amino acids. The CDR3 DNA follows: TGTGCCAGCAGGCCCGTGACAGGACCCACCGGGGAGCTGTTTTTT. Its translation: CASRPVTGPTGELFF.

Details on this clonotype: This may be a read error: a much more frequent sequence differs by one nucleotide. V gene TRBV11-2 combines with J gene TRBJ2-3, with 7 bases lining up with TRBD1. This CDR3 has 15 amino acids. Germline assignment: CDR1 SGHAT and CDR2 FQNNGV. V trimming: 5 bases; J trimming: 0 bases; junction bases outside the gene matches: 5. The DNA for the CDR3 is TGTGCCAGCAGCGTATGGACAGGTAGCACAGATACGCAGTATTTT. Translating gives CASSVWTGSTDTQYF.

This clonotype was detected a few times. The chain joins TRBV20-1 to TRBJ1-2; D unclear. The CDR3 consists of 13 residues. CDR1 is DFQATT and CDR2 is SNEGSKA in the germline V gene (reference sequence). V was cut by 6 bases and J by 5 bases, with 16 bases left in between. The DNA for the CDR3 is TGCAGTGCGCTGGACCGGCCGGGGTATGGCTACACCTTC. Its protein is CSALDRPGYGYTF.

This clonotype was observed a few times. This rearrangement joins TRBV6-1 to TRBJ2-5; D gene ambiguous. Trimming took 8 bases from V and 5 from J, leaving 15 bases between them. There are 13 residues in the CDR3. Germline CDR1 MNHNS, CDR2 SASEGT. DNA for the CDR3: TGTGCCAGCGAGTTGAGAGGAGCGGAGACCCAGTACTTC. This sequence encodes CASELRGAETQYF.